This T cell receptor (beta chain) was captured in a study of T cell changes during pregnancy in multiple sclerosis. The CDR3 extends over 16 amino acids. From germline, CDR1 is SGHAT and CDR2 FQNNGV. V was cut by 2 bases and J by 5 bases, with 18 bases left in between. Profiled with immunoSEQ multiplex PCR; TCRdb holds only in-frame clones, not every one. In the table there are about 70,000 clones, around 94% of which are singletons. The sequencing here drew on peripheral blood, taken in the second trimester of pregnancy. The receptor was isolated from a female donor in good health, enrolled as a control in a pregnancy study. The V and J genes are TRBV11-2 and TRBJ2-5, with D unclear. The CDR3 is CASSLLLGPSRETQYF. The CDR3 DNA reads TGTGCCAGCAGCTTATTGCTGGGTCCCTCGCGGGAGACCCAGTACTTC.